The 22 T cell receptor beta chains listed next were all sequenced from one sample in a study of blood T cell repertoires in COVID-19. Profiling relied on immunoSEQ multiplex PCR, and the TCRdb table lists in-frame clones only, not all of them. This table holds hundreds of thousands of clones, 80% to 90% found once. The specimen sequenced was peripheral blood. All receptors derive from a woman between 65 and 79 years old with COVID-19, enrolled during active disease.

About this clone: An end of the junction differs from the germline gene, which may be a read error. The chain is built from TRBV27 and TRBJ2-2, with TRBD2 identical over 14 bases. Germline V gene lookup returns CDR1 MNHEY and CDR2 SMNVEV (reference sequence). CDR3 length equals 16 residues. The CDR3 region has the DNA TGTGTCAGCAGGACTAGCGGGGGGATCGTCACCGGGGAGCTGTTTTTT. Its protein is CVSRTSGGIVTGELFF.

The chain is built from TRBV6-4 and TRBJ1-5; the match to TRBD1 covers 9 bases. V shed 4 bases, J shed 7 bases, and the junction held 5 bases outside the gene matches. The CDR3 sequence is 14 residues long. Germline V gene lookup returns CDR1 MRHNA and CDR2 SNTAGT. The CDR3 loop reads CASSVGQGYQPQHF. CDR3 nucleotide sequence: TGTGCCAGCAGTGTGGGACAGGGATACCAGCCCCAGCATTTT.

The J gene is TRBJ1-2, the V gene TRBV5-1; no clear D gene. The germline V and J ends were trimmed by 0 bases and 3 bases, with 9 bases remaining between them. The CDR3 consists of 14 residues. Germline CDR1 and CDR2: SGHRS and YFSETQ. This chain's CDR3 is CASSLGAPDYGYTF. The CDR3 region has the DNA TGCGCCAGCAGCTTGGGGGCCCCGGACTATGGCTACACCTTC.

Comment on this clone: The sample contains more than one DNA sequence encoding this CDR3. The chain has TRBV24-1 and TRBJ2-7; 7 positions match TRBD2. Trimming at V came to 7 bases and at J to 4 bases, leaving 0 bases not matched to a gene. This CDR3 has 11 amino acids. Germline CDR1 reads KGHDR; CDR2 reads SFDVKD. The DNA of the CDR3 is TGTGCCACCAGCGGGGGGTACGAGCAGTACTTC. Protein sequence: CATSGGYEQYF.

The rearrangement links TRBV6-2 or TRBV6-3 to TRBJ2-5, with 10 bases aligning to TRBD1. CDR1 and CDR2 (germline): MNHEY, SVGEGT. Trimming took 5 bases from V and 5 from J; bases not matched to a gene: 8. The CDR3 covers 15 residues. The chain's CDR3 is CASSRQGAIGETQYF. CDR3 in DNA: TGTGCCAGCAGTAGACAGGGGGCAATCGGGGAGACCCAGTACTTC.

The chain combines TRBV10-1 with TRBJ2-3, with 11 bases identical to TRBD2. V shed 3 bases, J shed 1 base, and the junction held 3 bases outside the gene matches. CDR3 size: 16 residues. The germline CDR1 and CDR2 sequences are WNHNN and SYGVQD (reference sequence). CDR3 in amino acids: CASSELTSGGTDTQYF. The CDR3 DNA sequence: TGCGCCAGCAGTGAACTGACTAGCGGGGGCACAGATACGCAGTATTTT.

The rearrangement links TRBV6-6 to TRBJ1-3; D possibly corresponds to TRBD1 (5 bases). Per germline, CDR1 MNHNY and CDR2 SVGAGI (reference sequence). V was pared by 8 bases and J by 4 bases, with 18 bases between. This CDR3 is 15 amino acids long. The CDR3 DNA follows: TGTGCCAGCGCGTTTCGAGGCGACAGCGGAAACACCATATATTTT. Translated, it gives CASAFRGDSGNTIYF.

CDR3 sequence reads: CASRLTSGVETQYF. The CDR3 DNA sequence: TGCGCCAGCAGGTTGACTAGCGGGGTTGAGACCCAGTACTTC. The chain links TRBV5-1 to TRBJ2-5; 11 bases map to TRBD2. This CDR3 is 14 amino acids long. Trimming cost V 5 bases and J 5 bases; bases outside gene matches: 5. Germline V CDR1 and CDR2: SGHRS, YFSETQ.

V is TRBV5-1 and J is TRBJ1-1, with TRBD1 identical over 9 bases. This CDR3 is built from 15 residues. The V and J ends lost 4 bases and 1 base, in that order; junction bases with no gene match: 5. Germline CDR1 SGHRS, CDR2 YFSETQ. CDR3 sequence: CASSPGTGWNTEAFF. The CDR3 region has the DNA TGCGCCAGCAGCCCTGGGACAGGGTGGAACACTGAAGCTTTCTTT.

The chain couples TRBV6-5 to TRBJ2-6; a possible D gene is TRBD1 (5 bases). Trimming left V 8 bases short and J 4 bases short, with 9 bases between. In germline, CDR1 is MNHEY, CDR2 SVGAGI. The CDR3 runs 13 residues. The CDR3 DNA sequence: TGTGCCAGCGGGGCGGTCGGGGCCAACGTCCTGACTTTC. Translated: CASGAVGANVLTF.

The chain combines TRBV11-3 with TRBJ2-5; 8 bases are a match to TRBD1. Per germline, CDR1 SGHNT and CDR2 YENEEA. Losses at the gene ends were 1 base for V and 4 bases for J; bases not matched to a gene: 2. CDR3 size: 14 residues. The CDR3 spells CASSLGGQGETQYF. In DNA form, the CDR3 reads TGTGCCAGCAGCTTAGGTGGACAGGGAGAGACCCAGTACTTC.

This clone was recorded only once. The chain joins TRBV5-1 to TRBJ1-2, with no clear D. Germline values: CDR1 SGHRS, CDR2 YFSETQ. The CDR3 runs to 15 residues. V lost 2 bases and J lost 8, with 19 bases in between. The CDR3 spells CASSFNSGLVQGYTF. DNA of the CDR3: TGCGCCAGCAGCTTTAATTCAGGATTAGTTCAGGGCTACACCTTC.

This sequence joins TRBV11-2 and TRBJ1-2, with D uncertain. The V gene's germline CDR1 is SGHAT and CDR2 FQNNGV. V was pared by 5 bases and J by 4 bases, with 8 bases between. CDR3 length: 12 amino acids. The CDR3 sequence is CASSPGSYGYTF. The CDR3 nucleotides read TGTGCCAGCAGCCCCGGGAGCTATGGCTACACCTTC.

Here the CDR3 reads CASSSSGKDSKNIQYF. CDR3 in DNA: TGTGCCAGCAGCTCCTCGGGGAAGGATTCCAAAAACATTCAGTACTTC. The genes are TRBV7-9 and TRBJ2-4; the D gene is possibly TRBD2 (5 bases). CDR1 is SEHNR and CDR2 is FQNEAQ in the germline V gene (reference sequence). CDR3 size: 16 residues. V was trimmed by 4 bases and J by 2 bases, leaving 15 bases between them.

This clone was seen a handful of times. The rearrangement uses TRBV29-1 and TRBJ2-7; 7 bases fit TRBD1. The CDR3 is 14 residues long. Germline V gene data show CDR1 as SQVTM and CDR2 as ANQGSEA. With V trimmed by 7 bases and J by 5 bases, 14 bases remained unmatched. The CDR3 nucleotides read TGCAGCGCCGGGGTAACAGGGGTAATGCACGAGCAGTACTTC. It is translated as CSAGVTGVMHEQYF.

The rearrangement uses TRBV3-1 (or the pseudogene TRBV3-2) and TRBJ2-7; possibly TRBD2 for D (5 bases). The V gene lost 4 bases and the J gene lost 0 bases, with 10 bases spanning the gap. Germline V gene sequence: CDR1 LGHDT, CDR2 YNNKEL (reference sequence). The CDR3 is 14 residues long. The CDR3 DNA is TGTGCCAGCAGCCCGGTGGGGAGCTCCTACGAGCAGTACTTC. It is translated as CASSPVGSSYEQYF.

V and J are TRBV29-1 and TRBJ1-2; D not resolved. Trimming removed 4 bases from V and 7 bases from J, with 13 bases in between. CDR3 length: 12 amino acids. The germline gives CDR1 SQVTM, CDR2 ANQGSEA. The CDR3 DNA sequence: TGCAGCGTTGCTGCCTCAGTACGTGGCTACACCTTC. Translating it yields CSVAASVRGYTF.

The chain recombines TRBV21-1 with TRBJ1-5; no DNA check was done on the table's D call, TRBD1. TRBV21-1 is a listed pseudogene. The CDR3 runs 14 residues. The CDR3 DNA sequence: TGTGCCAGCAGCTACCCAGGCAGGGGTCAGCCCCAGCATTTT. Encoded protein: CASSYPGRGQPQHF.

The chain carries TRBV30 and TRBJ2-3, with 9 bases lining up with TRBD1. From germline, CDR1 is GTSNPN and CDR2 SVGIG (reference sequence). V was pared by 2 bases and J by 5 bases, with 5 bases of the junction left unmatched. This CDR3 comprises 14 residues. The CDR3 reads CAWSKQGAKDTQYF. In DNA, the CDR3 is TGTGCCTGGAGTAAACAGGGGGCGAAAGATACGCAGTATTTT.

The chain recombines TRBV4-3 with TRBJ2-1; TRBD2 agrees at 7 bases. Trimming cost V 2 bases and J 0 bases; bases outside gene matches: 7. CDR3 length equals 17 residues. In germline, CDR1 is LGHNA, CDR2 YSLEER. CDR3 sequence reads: CASSQRSGALSYNEQFF. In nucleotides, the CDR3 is TGCGCCAGCAGCCAAAGAAGCGGGGCCCTCTCCTACAATGAGCAGTTCTTC.

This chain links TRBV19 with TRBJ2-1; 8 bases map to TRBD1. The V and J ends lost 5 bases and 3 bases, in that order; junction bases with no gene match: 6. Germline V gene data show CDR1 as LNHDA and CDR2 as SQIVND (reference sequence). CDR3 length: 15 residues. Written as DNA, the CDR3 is TGTGCCAGTAGTCCGGACAGGGCCCACTACAATGAGCAGTTCTTC. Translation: CASSPDRAHYNEQFF.

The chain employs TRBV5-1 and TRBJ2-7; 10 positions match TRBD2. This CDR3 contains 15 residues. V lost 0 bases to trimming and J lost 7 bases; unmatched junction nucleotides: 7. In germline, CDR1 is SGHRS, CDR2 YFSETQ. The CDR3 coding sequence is TGCGCCAGCAGCTTGGGAACTAGCGGGACGGAAGAGCAGTACTTC. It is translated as CASSLGTSGTEEQYF.